This passage covers 20 T cell receptor beta chains from one sample sequenced in a study of cytomegalovirus exposure and HLA in healthy donors. 60 Vbeta and 13 Jbeta primers were used in PCR. Using immunoSEQ multiplex PCR, the repertoire was profiled, and TCRdb retains in-frame clones only, with some absent. The sample has some 50,000 clones, around 72% seen once. The material sequenced was PBMCs. These receptors originate from a woman aged 50 to 60 in good health and CMV-seropositive.

This sequence joins TRBV19 and TRBJ1-6, with D maybe TRBD1 (5 bases). V was cut by 6 bases and J by 4 bases, with 22 bases left in between. CDR3 length equals 18 residues. In germline, CDR1 is LNHDA, CDR2 SQIVND (reference sequence). In nucleotides, the CDR3 is TGTGCCAGTAGCAGACAGCGGGTGTCGCAAACTTATAATTCACCCCTCCACTTT. Encoded protein: CASSRQRVSQTYNSPLHF.

V is TRBV7-9 and J is TRBJ2-2; D ambiguous. V dropped 10 bases and J dropped 3 bases, with 3 bases sitting between them. The CDR3 runs 10 residues. Per the germline V gene, CDR1 is SEHNR and CDR2 is FQNEAQ (reference sequence). In nucleotides, the CDR3 is TGTGCCATCTACACCGGGGAGCTGTTTTTT. Translated, it gives CAIYTGELFF.

The CDR3 DNA sequence: TGCGCCAGCAGCCGGGAGGCTAGCGGGGCAAAGACCCAGTACTTC. Protein sequence: CASSREASGAKTQYF. The gene calls are TRBV5-1 and TRBJ2-5; 9 nucleotides match TRBD2. The CDR3 is 15 residues long. V lost 4 bases, J lost 6 bases, and 10 bases stayed unmatched. Germline V gene data show CDR1 as SGHRS and CDR2 as YFSETQ.

This chain connects TRBV27 to TRBJ1-2, with 9 bases lining up with TRBD1. With V trimmed by 1 base and J by 1 base, 7 bases remained unmatched. The CDR3 totals 17 residues. Germline V gene lookup returns CDR1 MNHEY and CDR2 SMNVEV (reference sequence). The CDR3 DNA reads TGTGCCAGCAGTTTATATGGGGGGACAGGGTTTAACTATGGCTACACCTTC. It encodes CASSLYGGTGFNYGYTF.

The chain recombines TRBV19 with TRBJ1-2, with 7 bases identical to TRBD1. This CDR3 is 15 amino acids long. Germline loops: CDR1 LNHDA, CDR2 SQIVND (reference sequence). The V and J ends lost 3 bases and 4 bases, in that order; junction bases with no gene match: 8. The CDR3 spells CASSILGGSGYGYTF. CDR3 sequence (DNA): TGTGCCAGTAGTATTTTAGGGGGCTCCGGCTATGGCTACACCTTC.

The V gene is TRBV10-3, the J gene TRBJ2-1; D ambiguous. CDR3 length: 17 residues. V was shortened by 0 bases and J by 3 bases, with 15 bases between the two germline ends. In germline, CDR1 is ENHRY, CDR2 SYGVKD. CDR3 loop: CAISESDRLGSYNEQFF. The CDR3 DNA sequence: TGTGCCATCAGTGAGTCAGATAGGCTAGGAAGCTACAATGAGCAGTTCTTC.

The gene calls are TRBV27 and TRBJ2-1; D gene uncertain. Deletions cut 4 bases from V and 10 bases from J, with 14 bases between. The germline gives CDR1 MNHEY, CDR2 SMNVEV (reference sequence). This CDR3 contains 13 residues. CDR3 amino acids: CASSYKHGGEQFF. The CDR3 DNA is TGTGCCAGCAGTTACAAGCACGGCGGAGAGCAGTTCTTC.

The sample holds one count of this clone. The chain joins TRBV11-2 to TRBJ2-3; 8 nucleotides match TRBD2. Losses at the gene ends were 3 bases for V and 2 bases for J; bases not matched to a gene: 4. The CDR3 runs 15 residues. Germline CDR1 is SGHAT and CDR2 is FQNNGV. For the CDR3, the DNA is TGTGCCAGCAGCTTTAGCGGGGTTAACACAGATACGCAGTATTTT. Amino acids: CASSFSGVNTDTQYF.

This clone came up a few times. This sequence joins TRBV6-5 and TRBJ1-1; no clear D. V was cut by 6 bases and J by 10 bases, with 15 bases left in between. The V gene's germline CDR1 is MNHEY and CDR2 SVGAGI. This CDR3 region has 12 residues. CDR3 nucleotide sequence: TGTGCCAGCAGCGGAGACCCAGATGGAGCTTTCTTT. It translates to CASSGDPDGAFF.

This clone was recorded a few times. The chain couples TRBV19 to TRBJ1-1; unclear D gene. The germline V and J ends were trimmed by 5 bases and 4 bases, with 14 bases remaining between them. The length of the CDR3 is 14 residues. Per germline, CDR1 LNHDA and CDR2 SQIVND (reference sequence). In nucleotides, the CDR3 is TGTGCCAGTAGTTCGGTTCATCGGAGCACTGAAGCTTTCTTT. Its translation: CASSSVHRSTEAFF.

The chain carries TRBV27 and TRBJ2-5; weak D call: TRBD1 (5 bases). The CDR3 runs 16 residues. V was clipped by 5 bases and J by 4 bases, with 20 bases between them. Germline assignment: CDR1 MNHEY and CDR2 SMNVEV (reference sequence). The CDR3 region is CASSLQGSRMGETQYF. CDR3 DNA sequence: TGTGCCAGCAGTCTCCAGGGTTCTAGGATGGGAGAGACCCAGTACTTC.

The chain joins TRBV30 to TRBJ2-1, with D perhaps TRBD2 (5 bases). CDR3 length: 13 amino acids. The V gene's germline CDR1 is GTSNPN and CDR2 SVGIG (reference sequence). V lost 4 bases and J 4 bases, leaving 11 bases between the germline ends. CDR3 residues: CAWNSGFYNEQFF. In nucleotides, the CDR3 is TGTGCCTGGAACAGCGGCTTTTACAATGAGCAGTTCTTC. The whole variable domain, filled in from reference TRBV30 and TRBJ2-1, reads SQTIHQWPATLVQPVGSPLSLECTVEGTSNPNLYWYRQAAGRGLQLLFYSVGIGQISSEVPQNLSASRPQDRQFILSSKKLLLSDSGFYLCAWNSGFYNEQFFGPGTRLTVL.

The chain employs TRBV29-1 and TRBJ2-3; D gene ambiguous. Germline V lookup: CDR1 SQVTM, CDR2 ANQGSEA. Trimming left V 3 bases short and J 5 bases short, with 12 bases between. The CDR3 contains 13 residues. The CDR3 sequence: CSVELWSGDTQYF. CDR3 nucleotide sequence: TGCAGCGTTGAGTTGTGGTCCGGAGATACGCAGTATTTT.

In DNA, the CDR3 is TGTGCCAGCAGTTTCTCCCCGAAAACTAGCGGGACCACAGATACGCAGTATTTT. Amino acid sequence: CASSFSPKTSGTTDTQYF. The genes are TRBV2 and TRBJ2-3, with 10 nucleotides matching TRBD2. This CDR3 has 18 amino acids. Germline V gene data show CDR1 as SNHLY and CDR2 as FYNNEI. V dropped 5 bases and J dropped 2; count of bases not matched to a gene: 13.

V and J are TRBV7-9 and TRBJ2-7; 11 positions agree with TRBD2. The length of the CDR3 is 16 residues. Germline V gene lookup returns CDR1 SEHNR and CDR2 FQNEAQ (reference sequence). V dropped 5 bases and J dropped 3; count of bases not matched to a gene: 9. The CDR3 loop is CASSIDEGTSGYEQYF. The CDR3 bases are TGTGCCAGCAGCATCGACGAAGGGACTAGCGGCTACGAGCAGTACTTC.

J is TRBJ1-5 and V is TRBV19, with TRBD1 identical over 8 bases. The CDR3 is 13 amino acids. CDR1 is LNHDA, CDR2 SQIVND, per germline (reference sequence). V lost 2 bases, J lost 7 bases, and 1 base stayed unmatched. CDR3 DNA sequence: TGTGCCAGTAGTATACAGGGGGCCCAGCCCCAGCATTTT. Protein sequence: CASSIQGAQPQHF.

This rearrangement joins TRBV9 to TRBJ2-6; 7 positions match TRBD2. Germline CDR1 and CDR2: SGDLS and YYNGEE. CDR3 length equals 17 residues. V lost 2 bases, J lost 0 bases, and 5 bases stayed unmatched. CDR3 residues: CASSVSWEGSGANVLTF. The CDR3 DNA follows: TGTGCCAGCAGCGTCAGCTGGGAGGGCTCTGGGGCCAACGTCCTGACTTTC.

The chain carries TRBV6-5 and TRBJ1-2, with TRBD1 matching over 8 bases. Looked up from germline, CDR1 is MNHEY and CDR2 is SVGAGI. V lost 6 bases, J lost 4 bases, and 4 bases stayed unmatched. The CDR3 totals 13 residues. In nucleotides, the CDR3 is TGTGCCAGCAGCCCCGACAGGGGCTATGGCTACACCTTC. Encoded protein: CASSPDRGYGYTF.

This chain joins TRBV6-1 and TRBJ2-1; D gene unclear. Germline CDR1 and CDR2: MNHNS and SASEGT. V shed 5 bases and J shed 0 bases, with 8 bases lying between them. This CDR3 spans 14 amino acids. The CDR3 here is CASSPPSSYNEQFF. The CDR3 coding sequence is TGTGCCAGCAGTCCTCCTAGCTCCTACAATGAGCAGTTCTTC.

This clone showed up just a few times. This chain links TRBV6-6 with TRBJ1-6; the D is unclear. Germline assignment: CDR1 MNHNY and CDR2 SVGAGI (reference sequence). The CDR3 loop spans 15 amino acids. Between the trimmed V and J ends, which lost 4 bases and 7 bases, there was a span of 14 bases. CDR3 protein: CASSSPQLPNSPLHF. CDR3 in DNA: TGTGCCAGCAGTTCCCCACAGTTACCGAATTCACCCCTCCACTTT.